Reported below is one T cell receptor (beta chain). The data were taken from a study of T-cell memory formation after mild COVID-19. Germline CDR1 is SGHDT and CDR2 is YYEEEE. V lost 6 bases to trimming and J lost 3 bases, with 7 bases between them. The CDR3 has 12 residues. The authors produced TCR alpha and TCR beta cDNA libraries with sample barcodes and UMIs by 5'RACE using constant-segment primers. In TCRdb, the 5' RACE reads were re-called with MiXCR into one record per CDR3 protein. The table shows 130,000 to 150,000 distinct CDR3 sequences, with roughly 6.2% occurring only once. V and J are TRBV5-6 and TRBJ1-3; D ambiguous. The specimen sequenced was PBMCs or a T cell subset sorted from them (not recorded which). This clonotype was sampled from an adult woman who had mild COVID-19 (a few samples of this study predate the infection). Cell type and time point are not known. The CDR3 here is CASTQGGNTIYF. The CDR3 bases are TGTGCCAGCACCCAAGGTGGAAACACCATATATTTT.